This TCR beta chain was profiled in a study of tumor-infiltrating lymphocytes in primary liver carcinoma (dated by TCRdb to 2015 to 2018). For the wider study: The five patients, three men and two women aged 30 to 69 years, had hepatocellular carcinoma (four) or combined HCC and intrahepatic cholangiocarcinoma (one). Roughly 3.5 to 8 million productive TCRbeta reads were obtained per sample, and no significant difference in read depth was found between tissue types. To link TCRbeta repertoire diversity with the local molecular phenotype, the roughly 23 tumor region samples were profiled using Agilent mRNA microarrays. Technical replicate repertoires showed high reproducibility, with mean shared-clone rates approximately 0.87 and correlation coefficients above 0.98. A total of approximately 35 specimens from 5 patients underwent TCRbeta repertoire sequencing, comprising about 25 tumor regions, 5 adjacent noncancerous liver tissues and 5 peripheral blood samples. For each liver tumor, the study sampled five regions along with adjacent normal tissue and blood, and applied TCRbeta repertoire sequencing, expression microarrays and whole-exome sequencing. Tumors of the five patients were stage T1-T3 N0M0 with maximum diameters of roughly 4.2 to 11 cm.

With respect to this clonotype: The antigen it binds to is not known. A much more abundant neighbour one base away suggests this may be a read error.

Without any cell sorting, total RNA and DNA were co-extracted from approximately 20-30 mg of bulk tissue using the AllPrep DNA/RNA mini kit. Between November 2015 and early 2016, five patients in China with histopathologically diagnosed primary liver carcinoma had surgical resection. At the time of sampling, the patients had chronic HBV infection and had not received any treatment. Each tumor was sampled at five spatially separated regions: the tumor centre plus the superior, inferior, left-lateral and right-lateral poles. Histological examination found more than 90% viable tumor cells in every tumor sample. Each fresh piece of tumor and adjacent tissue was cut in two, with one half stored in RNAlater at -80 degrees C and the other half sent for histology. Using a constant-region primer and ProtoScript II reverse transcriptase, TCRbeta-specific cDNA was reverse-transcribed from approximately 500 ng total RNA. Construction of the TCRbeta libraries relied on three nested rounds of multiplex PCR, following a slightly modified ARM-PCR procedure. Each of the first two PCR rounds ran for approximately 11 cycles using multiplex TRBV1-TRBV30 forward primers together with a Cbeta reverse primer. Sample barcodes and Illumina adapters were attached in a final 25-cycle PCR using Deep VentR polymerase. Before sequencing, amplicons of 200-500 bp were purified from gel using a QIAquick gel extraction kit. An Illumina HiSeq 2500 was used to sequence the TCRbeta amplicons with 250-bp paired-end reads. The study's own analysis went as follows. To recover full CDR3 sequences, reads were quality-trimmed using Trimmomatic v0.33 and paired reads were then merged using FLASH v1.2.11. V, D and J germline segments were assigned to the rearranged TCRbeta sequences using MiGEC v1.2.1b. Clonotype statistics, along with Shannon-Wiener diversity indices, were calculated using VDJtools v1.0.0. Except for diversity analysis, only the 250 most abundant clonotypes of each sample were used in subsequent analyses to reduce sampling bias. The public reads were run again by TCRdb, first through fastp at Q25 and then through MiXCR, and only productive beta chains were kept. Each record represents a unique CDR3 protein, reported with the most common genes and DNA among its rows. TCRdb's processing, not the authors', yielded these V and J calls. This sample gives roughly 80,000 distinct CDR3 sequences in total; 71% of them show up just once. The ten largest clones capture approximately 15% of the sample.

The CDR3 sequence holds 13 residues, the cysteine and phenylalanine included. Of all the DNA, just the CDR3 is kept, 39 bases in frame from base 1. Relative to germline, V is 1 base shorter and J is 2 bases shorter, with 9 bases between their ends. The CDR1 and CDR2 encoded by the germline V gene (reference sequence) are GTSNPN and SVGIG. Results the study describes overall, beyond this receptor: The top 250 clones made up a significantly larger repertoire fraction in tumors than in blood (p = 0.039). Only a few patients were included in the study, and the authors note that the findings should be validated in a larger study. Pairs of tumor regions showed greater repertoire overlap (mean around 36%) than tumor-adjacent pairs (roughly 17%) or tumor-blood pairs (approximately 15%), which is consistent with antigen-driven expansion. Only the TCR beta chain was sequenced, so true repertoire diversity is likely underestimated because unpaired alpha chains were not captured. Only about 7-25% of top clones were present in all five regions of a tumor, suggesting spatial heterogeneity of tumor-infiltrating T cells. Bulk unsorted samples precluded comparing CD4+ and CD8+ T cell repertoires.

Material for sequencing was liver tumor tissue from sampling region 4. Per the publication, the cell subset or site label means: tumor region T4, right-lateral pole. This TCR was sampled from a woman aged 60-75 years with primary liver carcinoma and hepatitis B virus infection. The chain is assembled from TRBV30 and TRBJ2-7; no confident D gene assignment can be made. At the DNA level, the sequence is TGTGCCTGGAGTGAAGGGAAGCCCTACGAGCAGTACTTC. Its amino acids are CAWSEGKPYEQYF.